A selection of T cell receptor beta chains follows, all from one sample in a study of follicular helper T cells after annual influenza vaccination. The table came from immunoSEQ multiplex PCR; TCRdb's copy has only in-frame clones and leaves some out. The table records fewer than 1,500 clones, around 85% of them present only once. The sample in question was CXCR5+ CD38+ circulating T follicular helper cells from blood, obtained on the day of influenza vaccination. All receptors come from an adult who received the influenza vaccine. The CDR3 runs from the conserved cysteine through the conserved F or W. The D gene is left open where the match is weak. Size tells how often a clone was seen (once, few, many) or the class of an expanded clone, and some rows leave it out.

d_call | clone_size | j_call | v_call | cdr3_nt | cdr3_aa
TRBD1 | . | TRBJ2-1 | TRBV4-1 | TGCGCCAGCAGCCAAGCCGACAGGGGCTACAATGAGCAGTTCTTC | CASSQADRGYNEQFF
. | . | TRBJ2-1 | TRBV5-4 | TGTGCCAGCAGCCGAGACGGGGGGCGCTTATACAATGAGCAGTTCTTC | CASSRDGGRLYNEQFF
. | once | TRBJ1-1 | TRBV4-1 | TGCGCCAGCAGCCTAGAGGGGTGGACTGAAGCTTTCTTT | CASSLEGWTEAFF
. | few | TRBJ2-7 | TRBV5-4 | TGTGCCAGCAGTTCAGGACGCTACGAGCAGTACTTC | CASSSGRYEQYF
TRBD2 | . | TRBJ2-3 | TRBV5-1 | TGCGCCAGCAGACCGACTAGCGGGGGGGCCGTTGATACGCAGTATTTT | CASRPTSGGAVDTQYF
. | . | TRBJ2-5 | TRBV19 | TGTGCCAGTAGTATTGGTGTGGAGACCCAGTACTTC | CASSIGVETQYF
. | . | TRBJ2-1 | TRBV30 | TGTGCCTGGAGTGCCACAATTCGGGGTGATGAGTTCTTC | CAWSATIRGDEFF
. | . | TRBJ2-2 | TRBV18 | TGTGCCAGCTCACCTAATACAGGGACCGGGGAGCTGTTTTTT | CASSPNTGTGELFF
. | . | TRBJ2-7 | TRBV18 | TGTGCCAGCTCACTCGGTATGGAGGGCTACGAGCAGTACTTC | CASSLGMEGYEQYF
. | once | TRBJ2-3 | TRBV4-1 | TGCGCCAGCAGCCAAAAACTCCGGGCCTTAAACGCAGATACGCAGTATTTT | CASSQKLRALNADTQYF
. | . | TRBJ2-2 | TRBV7-7 | TGTGCCAGCAGCTTAGAAACAACCGGGGAGCTGTTTTTT | CASSLETTGELFF
. | . | TRBJ1-3 | TRBV9 | TGTGCCAGCAGCCTGCGCAGTTCTGGAAACACCATATATTTT | CASSLRSSGNTIYF
. | . | TRBJ1-2 | TRBV2 | TGTGCCAGCAGTGAAATCGGGATTAGGGACTATGGCTACACCTTC | CASSEIGIRDYGYTF
. | . | TRBJ2-5 | TRBV5-4 | TGTGCCAGCAGCTCGGGACGGGCCGAAGAGACCCAGTACTTC | CASSSGRAEETQYF
TRBD1 | . | TRBJ1-2 | TRBV9 | TGTGCCAGCAGCGTAGGAGGGACAGGCCGACCCCGGGGCTACACCTTC | CASSVGGTGRPRGYTF
TRBD2 | . | TRBJ2-5 | TRBV18 | TGTGCCAGCTCACCGGAAGGACTAGCGAGGATCCAAGAGACCCAGTACTTC | CASSPEGLARIQETQYF
. | . | TRBJ2-1 | TRBV19 | TGTGCCAGTAGTATAGGGTTTACTGCTTACAATGAGCAGTTCTTC | CASSIGFTAYNEQFF
. | . | TRBJ2-3 | TRBV19 | TGTGCCAGTAGTATAGATCATCAGCAACGACCCACAGATACGCAGTATTTT | CASSIDHQQRPTDTQYF
. | . | TRBJ1-4 | TRBV7-6 | TGTGCCAGCAGCTTAGGCGGAGTTAATGAAAAACTGTTTTTT | CASSLGGVNEKLFF
. | once | TRBJ1-2 | TRBV4-3 | TGCGCCAGCAGCCAAGAGGAAGGCCGCGGGGGTTTTTCTGGCTACACCTTC | CASSQEEGRGGFSGYTF
TRBD2 | . | TRBJ2-5 | TRBV15 | TGTGCCACCAGCAGAGATCTGATACGGGGGGGCAGGATGGAAGAGACCCAGTACTTC | CATSRDLIRGGRMEETQYF
. | . | TRBJ1-4 | TRBV5-1 | TGCGCCAGCAGCCCAGTCGGGGGCGAAAAACTGTTTTTT | CASSPVGGEKLFF
. | . | TRBJ1-6 | TRBV6-5 | TGTGCCAGCAGTTACTCTGGGGGAGGGGATTCACCCCTCCACTTT | CASSYSGGGDSPLHF
. | . | TRBJ2-2 | TRBV7-9 | TGTGCCAGCAGCTTACACGGGGGAAACACCGGGGAGCTGTTTTTT | CASSLHGGNTGELFF
. | . | TRBJ1-1 | TRBV5-1 | TGCGCCAGCAGCTTGGTACAGTCGAACACTGAAGCTTTCTTT | CASSLVQSNTEAFF
TRBD1 | . | TRBJ2-6 | TRBV18 | TGTGCCAGCTCACCGCAGGGACAGGGGATCCCTGGGGCCAACGTCCTGACTTTC | CASSPQGQGIPGANVLTF
. | . | TRBJ1-1 | TRBV9 | TGTGCCAGCAGCATAACAGTGAACACTGAAGCTTTCTTT | CASSITVNTEAFF
. | . | TRBJ1-5 | TRBV30 | TGTGCCTGGAGTCTATATGGGTCTGGCAATCAGCCCCAGCATTTT | CAWSLYGSGNQPQHF
. | . | TRBJ2-1 | TRBV18 | TGTGCCAGCTCACCTTCGCGACAGACTTACAATGAGCAGTTCTTC | CASSPSRQTYNEQFF
. | . | TRBJ2-1 | TRBV2 | TGTGCCAGCTCCCGCATCCTGGTCTACAATGAGCAGTTCTTC | CASSRILVYNEQFF
TRBD1 | . | TRBJ1-5 | TRBV2 | TGTGCCAGCAGTGCGGGACAGCTTAGCAATCAGCCCCAGCATTTT | CASSAGQLSNQPQHF
. | . | TRBJ1-5 | TRBV5-4 | TGTGCCAGCAGCTTGGGGGGGAGGCCGAATCAGCCCCAGCATTTT | CASSLGGRPNQPQHF
TRBD1 | few | TRBJ2-7 | TRBV2 | TGTGCCAGCATGATAGGGGGCGGTCTTCGAGAGCAGTACTTC | CASMIGGGLREQYF
. | . | TRBJ1-2 | TRBV18 | TGTGCCAGCTCACCACGAGTAGCAGGGGCCCGAGTCAACTATGGCTACACCTTC | CASSPRVAGARVNYGYTF
. | . | TRBJ2-7 | TRBV7-8 | TGTGCCAGCAGCTCCCGTACCGGAGAGCAGTACTTC | CASSSRTGEQYF
TRBD2 | once | TRBJ2-3 | TRBV11-3 | TGTGCCAGCAGCCTTTCTAGCGGGGGAGGTGAAGATACGCAGTATTTT | CASSLSSGGGEDTQYF
. | . | TRBJ1-3 | TRBV7-6 | TGTGCCAGCAGCTATACAGGGTCTGGAAACACCATATATTTT | CASSYTGSGNTIYF